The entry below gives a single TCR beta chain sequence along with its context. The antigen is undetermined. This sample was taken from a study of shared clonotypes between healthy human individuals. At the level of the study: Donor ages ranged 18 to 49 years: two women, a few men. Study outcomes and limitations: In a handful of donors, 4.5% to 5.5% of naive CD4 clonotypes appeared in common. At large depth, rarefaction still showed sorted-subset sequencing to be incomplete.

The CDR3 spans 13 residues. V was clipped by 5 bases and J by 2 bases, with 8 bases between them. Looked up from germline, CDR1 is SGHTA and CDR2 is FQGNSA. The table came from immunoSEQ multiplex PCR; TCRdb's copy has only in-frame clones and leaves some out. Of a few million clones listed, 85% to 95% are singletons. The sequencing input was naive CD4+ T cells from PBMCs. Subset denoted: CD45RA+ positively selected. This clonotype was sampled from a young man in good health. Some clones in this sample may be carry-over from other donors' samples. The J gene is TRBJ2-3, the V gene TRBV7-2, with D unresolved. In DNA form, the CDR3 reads TGTGCCAGCAGCCAACTTTTCACAGATACGCAGTATTTT. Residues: CASSQLFTDTQYF. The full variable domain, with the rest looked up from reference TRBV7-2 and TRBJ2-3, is GAGVSQSPSNKVTEKGKDVELRCDPISGHTALYWYRQSLGQGLEFLIYFQGNSAPDKSGLPSDRFSAERTGGSVSTLTIQRTQQEDSAVYLCASSQLFTDTQYFGPGTRLTVL.